The 28 T cell receptor beta chains given below trace back to one sample, sequenced in a study of T cell responses to AZD1222 COVID-19 vaccine. The repertoire was sequenced with immunoSEQ multiplex PCR; TCRdb's copy has only in-frame clones and lacks some. The table includes approximately 60,000 clones, about 90% detected once. This specimen was peripheral blood, taken on day 0 of AZD1222 vaccination. These receptors originate from an adult in good health.

The chain combines TRBV27 with TRBJ1-2; D is unclear. This CDR3 region has 13 residues. V lost 6 bases and J lost 4, with 12 bases in between. Looked up from germline, CDR1 is MNHEY and CDR2 is SMNVEV (reference sequence). CDR3 DNA sequence: TGTGCCAGCAGCTCTGATTGGTCCTATGGCTACACCTTC. It codes for CASSSDWSYGYTF.

The chain employs TRBV19 and TRBJ2-7; either TRBD1 or TRBD2 may supply D (6 bases each). Trimming took 5 bases from V and 2 from J, leaving 13 bases between them. CDR1 is LNHDA and CDR2 is SQIVND in the germline V gene (reference sequence). This CDR3 has 14 amino acids. The CDR3 DNA reads TGTGCCAGTAGTGCCGACAGGACTACCTACGAGCAGTACTTC. Translating gives CASSADRTTYEQYF.

Comments on this clone: Other DNA sequences within the sample encode an identical CDR3. This chain joins TRBV6-5 and TRBJ1-2, with D uncertain. The CDR3 spans 13 residues. Looked up from germline, CDR1 is MNHEY and CDR2 is SVGAGI. The germline V and J ends were trimmed by 2 bases and 8 bases, with 12 bases remaining between them. The CDR3 region has the DNA TGTGCCAGCAGTTACGGCCCCTCGGAAGGCTACACCTTC. Its protein is CASSYGPSEGYTF.

This clone was seen only once. This chain links TRBV5-6 with TRBJ1-6; D possibly corresponds to TRBD1 (6 bases). V dropped 0 bases and J dropped 10 bases, with 14 bases sitting between them. CDR1 and CDR2 (germline): SGHDT, YYEEEE. The CDR3 is 15 amino acids. The CDR3 region has the DNA TGTGCCAGCAGCTTGGTGCCAGGGGAAGGGTCACCCCTCCACTTT. Protein sequence: CASSLVPGEGSPLHF. Looking up the rest from reference TRBV5-6 and TRBJ1-6 gives the full variable domain: DAGVTQSPTHLIKTRGQQVTLRCSPKSGHDTVSWYQQALGQGPQFIFQYYEEEERQRGNFPDRFSGHQFPNYSSELNVNALLLGDSALYLCASSLVPGEGSPLHFGNGTRLTVT.

The V gene is TRBV9, the J gene TRBJ1-5, with 7 bases that match TRBD1. Germline CDR1 reads SGDLS; CDR2 reads YYNGEE. CDR3 length equals 15 residues. Trimming removed 2 bases from V and 5 bases from J; junction bases left unmatched: 7. This chain's CDR3 is CASSVSRDRDQPQHF. CDR3 sequence (DNA): TGTGCCAGCAGCGTCTCCCGGGACAGAGATCAGCCCCAGCATTTT.

The chain combines TRBV9 with TRBJ1-2; 9 bases agree with TRBD1. The CDR3 runs to 15 residues. The J segment lost 7 bases and the V segment lost 6 bases, leaving 13 bases of the junction unmatched. Germline loops: CDR1 SGDLS, CDR2 YYNGEE. CDR3 nucleotides: TGTGCCAGCAAGAGGGGACAGGGCGAAGGAGGTGGCTACACCTTC. Its translation is CASKRGQGEGGGYTF.

This clone was counted between two and nine times. The V and J genes are TRBV10-3 and TRBJ2-7; 9 bases match TRBD1. V lost 11 bases and J lost 2; bases outside the gene matches: 7. This CDR3 has 13 residues. The germline V gene encodes CDR1 ENHRY and CDR2 SYGVKD. CDR3 bases: TGTGCCGCGGAAGGACAGGGGACCTACGAGCAGTACTTC. It translates to CAAEGQGTYEQYF.

The V call is TRBV2, the J call TRBJ2-1, with TRBD2 matching over 11 bases. The V gene end was trimmed by 6 bases and the J gene end by 6 bases; junction bases not matched to a gene: 4. The germline gives CDR1 SNHLY, CDR2 FYNNEI. The CDR3 contains 14 residues. The CDR3 DNA reads TGTGCCAGCAGAAATAGCGGGAGGGTCAATGAGCAGTTCTTC. The encoded protein is CASRNSGRVNEQFF.

This clone has only a few counts. This chain connects TRBV20-1 to TRBJ1-6; D is ambiguous. The CDR3 has 14 residues. V was shortened by 3 bases and J by 6 bases, with 12 bases between the two germline ends. Germline CDR1 reads DFQATT; CDR2 reads SNEGSKA (reference sequence). CDR3 sequence (DNA): TGCAGTGCTAGTAGCCCGCGCTTTAATTCACCCCTCCACTTT. This sequence encodes CSASSPRFNSPLHF.

This chain joins TRBV14 and TRBJ2-2; 7 nucleotides align to TRBD1. CDR1 and CDR2 (germline): SGHDN, FVKESK. The trim removed 2 bases at V and 6 bases at J, leaving 3 bases unmatched. There are 14 residues in the CDR3. The CDR3 DNA reads as TGTGCCAGCAGCCAAATAACAGGGGCCGGGGAGCTGTTTTTT. Translated: CASSQITGAGELFF. Full variable domain (remainder filled in from reference TRBV14 and TRBJ2-2): EAGVTQFPSHSVIEKGQTVTLRCDPISGHDNLYWYRRVMGKEIKFLLHFVKESKQDESGMPNNRFLAERTGGTYSTLKVQPAELEDSGVYFCASSQITGAGELFFGEGSRLTVL.

The chain couples TRBV11-2 to TRBJ1-2; D remains unclear. Germline V gene sequence: CDR1 SGHAT, CDR2 FQNNGV. The V end lost 3 bases, the J end lost 6 bases, and 11 bases lay between the germline ends. This CDR3 region has 13 residues. DNA for the CDR3: TGTGCCAGCAGCTTGCAGGTTCGGGATGGCTACACCTTC. This sequence encodes CASSLQVRDGYTF.

The CDR3 DNA is TGTGCCAGCAGCGTAGGAAGCGGGGGACTAGCGGTCTACAATGAGCAGTTCTTC. Its protein is CASSVGSGGLAVYNEQFF. The chain uses TRBV9 and TRBJ2-1, with TRBD2 matching over 11 bases. The CDR3 is 18 residues long. V dropped 0 bases and J dropped 3; count of bases not matched to a gene: 8. Germline-derived CDR1 and CDR2 are SGDLS and YYNGEE.

The genes are TRBV5-1 and TRBJ1-1; 8 bases align to TRBD1. This CDR3 spans 15 amino acids. Unmatched junction bases numbered 3, after V lost 1 base and J lost 1 base. Germline V gives CDR1 SGHRS, CDR2 YFSETQ. The CDR3 loop is CASSLRTGTNTEAFF. CDR3 in DNA: TGCGCCAGCAGCTTGCGGACAGGGACGAACACTGAAGCTTTCTTT.

The rearrangement links TRBV30 to TRBJ2-2, with D unclear. The CDR3 is 16 residues long. CDR1 GTSNPN and CDR2 SVGIG come from the germline V gene (reference sequence). With 3 bases removed from V and 8 bases from J, the gap between germline ends came to 22 bases. This CDR3 reads CAWRPRASGARGELFF. Written as DNA, the CDR3 is TGTGCCTGGAGACCCCGGGCCAGTGGAGCAAGAGGGGAGCTGTTTTTT.

The V and J genes are TRBV19 and TRBJ1-5; unclear D gene. V lost 5 bases to trimming and J lost 10 bases, with 12 bases between them. The CDR3 length is 12 residues. The germline CDR1 and CDR2 sequences are LNHDA and SQIVND (reference sequence). CDR3 nucleotide sequence: TGTGCCAGTAGTTATTGGGTCGAACCCCAGCATTTT. It specifies CASSYWVEPQHF.

The genes are TRBV7-9 and TRBJ2-3; D not resolved. The CDR3 has 14 residues. Germline assignment: CDR1 SEHNR and CDR2 FQNEAQ (reference sequence). V was cut by 1 base and J by 5 bases, with 10 bases left in between. For the CDR3, the DNA is TGTGCCAGCAGCTTAGGACGCCGGAAAGATACGCAGTATTTT. This translates into CASSLGRRKDTQYF.

The chain employs TRBV12-3 or TRBV12-4 and TRBJ1-1; D perhaps matches TRBD1 (5 bases). The CDR3 sequence is 13 residues long. V was shortened by 6 bases and J by 5 bases, with 13 bases between the two germline ends. CDR3 sequence (DNA): TGTGCCAGCAGGAAGGGGAGGGAGACTGAAGCTTTCTTT. Translating gives CASRKGRETEAFF.

V gene TRBV7-2 combines with J gene TRBJ2-2; possibly TRBD1 for D (6 bases). Per the germline V gene, CDR1 is SGHTA and CDR2 is FQGNSA. V was shortened by 5 bases and J by 7 bases, with 8 bases between the two germline ends. CDR3 length: 12 residues. The CDR3 protein is CASSRTVGELFF. CDR3 in DNA: TGTGCCAGCAGCAGGACAGTCGGGGAGCTGTTTTTT.

DNA for the CDR3: TGTGCCAGCAGCCAAGTAATTCTGTACGAGCAGTACTTC. As protein: CASSQVILYEQYF. The V gene is TRBV3-1 (or the pseudogene TRBV3-2), the J gene TRBJ2-7; D is unclear. V was clipped by 1 base and J by 4 bases, with 8 bases between them. Germline CDR1 is LGHDT and CDR2 is YNNKEL (reference sequence). This CDR3 comprises 13 residues.

V and J are TRBV6-5 and TRBJ1-2; D remains unclear. Trimming took off 7 bases at V and 5 bases at J, with 14 bases between the two ends. CDR3 length: 13 residues. The V gene's germline CDR1 is MNHEY and CDR2 SVGAGI. CDR3 bases: TGTGCCAGCACCCCTAGGGAGGGATATGGCTACACCTTC. Protein product: CASTPREGYGYTF.

This chain joins TRBV3-1 (or the pseudogene TRBV3-2) and TRBJ1-6; D unclear. The CDR3 runs to 12 residues. V lost 2 bases and J 15 bases, leaving 11 bases between the germline ends. In germline, CDR1 is LGHDT, CDR2 YNNKEL (reference sequence). CDR3 sequence (DNA): TGTGCCAGCAGCCAATTGGAGGAGAACCTCCACTTT. Translation gives CASSQLEENLHF.

CDR3 in amino acids: CATSDLWQSKAQYF. The DNA for the CDR3 is TGTGCCACCAGTGATTTATGGCAATCCAAGGCCCAGTACTTC. V usage is TRBV24-1 and J usage is TRBJ2-5; D remains ambiguous. The CDR3 extends over 14 amino acids. Looked up from germline, CDR1 is KGHDR and CDR2 is SFDVKD. The ends were cut back, 1 base at V and 9 bases at J, with 14 bases in the middle.

The rearrangement links TRBV24-1 to TRBJ1-2; TRBD1 agrees at 9 bases. The germline V gene has CDR1 KGHDR and CDR2 SFDVKD. The CDR3 loop spans 12 amino acids. V trimming: 5 bases; J trimming: 8 bases; junction bases outside the gene matches: 2. The CDR3 region has the DNA TGTGCCACCAGTGCGACAGGGGGAGGCTACACCTTC. Translating gives CATSATGGGYTF.

The chain joins TRBV5-8 to TRBJ2-1; maybe TRBD2 (5 bases). Germline V CDR1 and CDR2: SGHTS, YDEGEE. The CDR3 sequence is 15 residues long. Trimming stripped 0 bases from V and 4 bases from J, with 11 bases between. This CDR3 is CASSLAGKSYNEQFF. The CDR3 bases are TGTGCCAGCAGCTTGGCGGGGAAAAGTTACAATGAGCAGTTCTTC.

This clone was found once. This chain joins TRBV18 and TRBJ1-1; 9 bases match TRBD1. The ends lost 3 bases at V and 7 bases at J; junction bases unmatched: 6. Germline loops: CDR1 KGHSH, CDR2 LQKENI. The CDR3 consists of 14 residues. CDR3 DNA: TGTGCCAGCTCACCGTGGACAGGGGAAGTTGAAGCTTTCTTT. Encoded protein: CASSPWTGEVEAFF.

The genes are TRBV30 and TRBJ1-2; TRBD1 matches at 8 bases. The CDR3 has 16 residues. Unmatched junction bases numbered 18, after V lost 4 bases and J lost 8 bases. Germline CDR1 GTSNPN, CDR2 SVGIG (reference sequence). DNA of the CDR3: TGTGCCTGGAACAACAGGGGGTGGATCCCGCCATTCGGCTACACCTTC. As protein: CAWNNRGWIPPFGYTF.

The gene calls are TRBV5-1 and TRBJ2-7; 8 positions match TRBD2. The J segment lost 2 bases and the V segment lost 3 bases, leaving 7 bases of the junction unmatched. The CDR3 has 15 amino acids. Germline lookup yields CDR1 SGHRS and CDR2 YFSETQ. CDR3 bases: TGCGCCAGCAGCTGGACGGCGGGAGGACCCTACGAGCAGTACTTC. Translating gives CASSWTAGGPYEQYF.

This chain uses TRBV28 with TRBJ1-3; possibly TRBD1 for D (5 bases). Germline loops: CDR1 MDHEN, CDR2 SYDVKM. Trimming pared 8 bases from V and 6 bases from J, leaving 17 bases between. The CDR3 spans 14 residues. The CDR3 coding sequence is TGTGCCAGCGGGGGAGGTACGCACGAAAACACCATATATTTT. Its translation: CASGGGTHENTIYF.